This TCR beta chain was observed in a study of preoperative IRX-2 immunotherapy in early breast cancer. Repertoires were generated with immunoSEQ multiplex PCR, while TCRdb's copy carries only in-frame clones and drops some. The table has around 25,000 clones, about 90% seen once. The treatment: preoperative locoregional IRX-2 cytokine immunotherapy. Preoperative locoregional IRX-2 cytokine immunotherapy was tested in the phase Ib source study. The CDR3 contains 20 residues. The trim removed 4 bases at V and 0 bases at J, leaving 16 bases unmatched. In germline, CDR1 is LNHDA, CDR2 SQIVND (reference sequence).

Sequencing used tumor tissue, obtained after IRX-2 immunotherapy. The receptor was derived from a human donor with breast cancer. The chain carries TRBV19 and TRBJ1-5; 9 bases map to TRBD1. As DNA, the CDR3 is TGTGCCAGTAGTACTCGCGGTTCCGGGACAGGGACTTATAGCAATCAGCCCCAGCATTTT. Its protein product is CASSTRGSGTGTYSNQPQHF.